This T cell receptor beta chain was sequenced during a study of blood T cells in healthy people across ages (dated by TCRdb to between 2014 and 2016). General notes on the study: In model experiments, template switching captured roughly one uniquely barcoded TCR beta cDNA molecule for every two T cells. To track age-related changes in TCR beta repertoire diversity, the study relied on deep sequencing normalized with unique cDNA molecular identifiers. Donors were grouped into four age groups: young (average approximately 16 years), middle-aged (roughly 38), aged (about 60) and long-lived (about 89). To avoid experimental bias, donors of different ages were spread randomly across the sequencing lanes. Using the same blood draw, the study looked at two additional independent replicas of 1 million unique cDNA reads for two donors, one aged 18 to 30 and the other aged 80 or older.

The roughly 39 donors, aged 6 to 90 years, were systemically healthy Caucasian individuals from Russia. About 10 milliliters of peripheral blood were collected from each donor into EDTA-treated Vacutainer tubes. Ficoll-Paque density-gradient centrifugation was used to isolate PBMCs, with at least 7 million obtained per sample. Trizol reagent was used to extract total RNA from PBMCs, with at least 6 micrograms per sample. For every donor, an aliquot of PBMCs went through flow cytometry to measure the percentages of naive CD45RAhigh/CD27high T cells. Overall study results and their limits: Compared with the aged group, more naive CD4+ T cells, fewer expanded clones and increased TCR diversity were shown by the long-lived group, suggesting age selection. The CMV infection status of donors was not known, potentially confounding age-related changes in expanded clonotypes. Observed TCR beta diversity per million T cells fell roughly linearly with age, and a significant reduction was already apparent by age around 36. Observed TCR beta diversity correlated strongly with the percentage of naive T cells measured by flow cytometry. Estimates of total diversity from one million sequenced T cells were regarded as lower bounds and underestimates. Because profiling used bulk unsorted PBMCs, naive and antigen-experienced compartments could not be compared conclusively.

On this clonotype: Its antigen is not yet known. Nothing much larger sits one base from this clone, and base qualities are not available.

The method was 5' RACE. Sequenced using an Illumina HiSeq 2500. A second PCR of about 6 to 11 cycles was run with a J-beta primer mix and a sample-barcoded 5' primer. Each TCR beta cDNA molecule received a unique molecular identifier from a template-switch 5' adaptor carrying 12 random nucleotides. At least 2.5 million CDR3-containing paired-end reads were obtained from each sample. The Mint cDNA synthesis kit, primed by a TRBC-specific oligonucleotide, was used to synthesize first-strand cDNA from all RNA. All cDNA was treated with uracil-DNA glycosylase and then went through a first 18-cycle PCR with the universal primers M1SS and BC2_uni_R. The source study handled its data this way. Each sample was normalized by randomly selecting 1 million high-quality reads, each carrying a distinct molecular identifier. Instead of being binned into consensus sequences, reads that shared molecular identifiers were thrown out. CDR3 identification, clonotype clustering and error correction used MiTCR with a Q25 quality threshold and the strictest error-elimination algorithm. Lower-bound total TCR beta diversity was estimated with a nonparametric unseen species model using Euler transformation. Starting from the raw public reads, TCRdb applied fastp trimming at Q25, assembled clones with MiXCR and retained in-frame beta chains. For every CDR3 protein sequence, its rows merge into one entry that carries the most common genes and DNA. The V and J calls reflect TCRdb's pipeline rather than the authors' work. The sample table shows about 290,000 distinct CDR3 sequences, and roughly 26% are seen once. The ten largest make up 29% of the sample.

This TCR derives from a woman in her seventies in good health. Sequenced sample: blood.

The CDR3 reads CATSDKGGSNQPQHF. The nucleotide sequence is TGTGCCACCAGTGATAAAGGGGGGAGCAATCAGCCCCAGCATTTT. Rearrangement joined TRBV24-1 to TRBJ1-5; the D segment could be TRBD1, given 6 matching bases. V drops 3 bases and J drops 1 base, leaving 9 bases in between. Counted from cysteine to phenylalanine, this CDR3 has 15 amino acids. Only the CDR3 DNA is retained, 45 bases long and in frame from the first base. Via the germline V gene, CDR1 is KGHDR and CDR2 SFDVKD.